These 8 T cell receptor beta chains originate from one sample sequenced in a study of blood T cell repertoires in COVID-19. Sequencing was performed with immunoSEQ multiplex PCR; in TCRdb, only in-frame clones are kept and a portion is missing. The sample lists some 260,000 clones; about 68% were seen once. What was sequenced was peripheral blood. The receptors originated from an elderly woman with acute or convalescent COVID-19.

The gene calls are TRBV13 and TRBJ2-2, with D unclear. This CDR3 is built from 12 residues. Trimming stripped 5 bases from V and 7 bases from J, with 8 bases between. In germline, CDR1 is PRHDT, CDR2 FYEKMQ (reference sequence). In nucleotides, the CDR3 is TGTGCCAGCAGCCCGGTAGTCGGGGAGCTGTTTTTT. It is translated as CASSPVVGELFF.

This chain joins TRBV7-8 and TRBJ2-7; perhaps TRBD1 as D (6 bases). Per the germline V gene, CDR1 is SGHVS and CDR2 is FQNEAQ. V was clipped by 0 bases and J by 0 bases, with 12 bases between them. The CDR3 has 16 residues. CDR3: CASSLAGARISYEQYF. CDR3 nucleotides: TGTGCCAGCAGCTTAGCGGGGGCGCGCATCTCCTACGAGCAGTACTTC.

This clone was counted a few times. The chain links TRBV6-5 to TRBJ1-6; D may be TRBD1 (6 bases). V was shortened by 11 bases and J by 10 bases, with 15 bases between the two germline ends. Looked up from germline, CDR1 is MNHEY and CDR2 is SVGAGI. The CDR3 is made up of 12 amino acids. The CDR3 DNA reads as TGTGCCGGACAGAACAGGGTCTCACCCCTCCACTTT. It encodes CAGQNRVSPLHF.

The chain carries TRBV3-1 (or the pseudogene TRBV3-2) and TRBJ2-3; D may be TRBD2 (6 bases). Trimming took off 7 bases at V and 4 bases at J, with 12 bases between the two ends. The CDR3 spans 13 residues. Germline loops: CDR1 LGHDT, CDR2 YNNKEL (reference sequence). CDR3: CASKAGFPDTQYF. For the CDR3, the DNA is TGTGCCAGCAAGGCGGGGTTTCCAGATACGCAGTATTTT.

The genes are TRBV5-6 and TRBJ2-1; D is possibly TRBD2 (6 bases). Trimming pared 4 bases from V and 5 bases from J, leaving 16 bases between. The CDR3 has 15 residues. Germline V CDR1 and CDR2: SGHDT, YYEEEE. For the CDR3, the DNA is TGTGCCAGCAGCGCGAGGGACTTTTACAACAATGAGCAGTTCTTC. Protein product: CASSARDFYNNEQFF.

The J gene is TRBJ2-1, the V gene TRBV5-1; 13 nucleotides agree with TRBD2. V lost 4 bases and J lost 15; bases outside the gene matches: 25. The germline CDR1 and CDR2 sequences are SGHRS and YFSETQ. CDR3 size: 19 residues. As DNA, the CDR3 is TGCGCCAGCAGCGAACGAAGGGGACTAGCGGGACCGGCCTTGAGATTATGGTTCTTC. Amino acids: CASSERRGLAGPALRLWFF.

In its sample, this clone was seen a few times. The chain has TRBV19 and TRBJ2-7; 8 nucleotides match TRBD1. The CDR3 runs 16 residues. Germline CDR1 and CDR2: LNHDA and SQIVND (reference sequence). The trim removed 4 bases at V and 2 bases at J, leaving 10 bases unmatched. In DNA, the CDR3 is TGTGCCAGTAGTACGCGATCCGGGACAGGTACCTACGAGCAGTACTTC. This codes for CASSTRSGTGTYEQYF.

CDR3 nucleotides: TGTGCCAGCAGGCCTCTAGCGGGAGCCACCGGGGAGCTGTTTTTT. It is translated as CASRPLAGATGELFF. The chain is built from TRBV11-2 and TRBJ2-2; 10 nucleotides align to TRBD2. CDR1 and CDR2 (germline): SGHAT, FQNNGV. The V and J ends lost 6 bases and 4 bases, in that order; junction bases with no gene match: 5. CDR3 length: 15 amino acids.